Described below is a single T cell receptor beta chain sequence and its context. V was cut by 6 bases and J by 1 base, with 13 bases left in between. This CDR3 is built from 14 residues. CDR1 SGDLS and CDR2 YYNGEE come from the germline V gene. These data come from a study of blood T cell repertoires in COVID-19. The wider study: Specimens from acute and convalescent COVID-19 originated in the United States, Italy and Spain. Sample material is recorded as cDNA or gDNA derived from T cells, B-cell-depleted T cells, or PBMCs.

As handled by the study authors: Amplified reference gene primers provided the basis for estimating nucleated cell counts. Profiling relied on immunoSEQ multiplex PCR, and the TCRdb table lists in-frame clones only, not all of them. The V and J calls and clone size come from that table; D and trimming were worked out from the DNA. The repertoire holds a few hundred thousand clones, 85% seen once, with 5.1% in the top ten. This TCR was sampled from a middle-aged man with active or convalescent COVID-19. The source material was peripheral blood. This chain joins TRBV9 and TRBJ2-5; unclear D gene. The CDR3 DNA reads TGTGCCAGCACCTATAATCCCTCCCAAGAGACCCAGTACTTC. This sequence encodes CASTYNPSQETQYF.